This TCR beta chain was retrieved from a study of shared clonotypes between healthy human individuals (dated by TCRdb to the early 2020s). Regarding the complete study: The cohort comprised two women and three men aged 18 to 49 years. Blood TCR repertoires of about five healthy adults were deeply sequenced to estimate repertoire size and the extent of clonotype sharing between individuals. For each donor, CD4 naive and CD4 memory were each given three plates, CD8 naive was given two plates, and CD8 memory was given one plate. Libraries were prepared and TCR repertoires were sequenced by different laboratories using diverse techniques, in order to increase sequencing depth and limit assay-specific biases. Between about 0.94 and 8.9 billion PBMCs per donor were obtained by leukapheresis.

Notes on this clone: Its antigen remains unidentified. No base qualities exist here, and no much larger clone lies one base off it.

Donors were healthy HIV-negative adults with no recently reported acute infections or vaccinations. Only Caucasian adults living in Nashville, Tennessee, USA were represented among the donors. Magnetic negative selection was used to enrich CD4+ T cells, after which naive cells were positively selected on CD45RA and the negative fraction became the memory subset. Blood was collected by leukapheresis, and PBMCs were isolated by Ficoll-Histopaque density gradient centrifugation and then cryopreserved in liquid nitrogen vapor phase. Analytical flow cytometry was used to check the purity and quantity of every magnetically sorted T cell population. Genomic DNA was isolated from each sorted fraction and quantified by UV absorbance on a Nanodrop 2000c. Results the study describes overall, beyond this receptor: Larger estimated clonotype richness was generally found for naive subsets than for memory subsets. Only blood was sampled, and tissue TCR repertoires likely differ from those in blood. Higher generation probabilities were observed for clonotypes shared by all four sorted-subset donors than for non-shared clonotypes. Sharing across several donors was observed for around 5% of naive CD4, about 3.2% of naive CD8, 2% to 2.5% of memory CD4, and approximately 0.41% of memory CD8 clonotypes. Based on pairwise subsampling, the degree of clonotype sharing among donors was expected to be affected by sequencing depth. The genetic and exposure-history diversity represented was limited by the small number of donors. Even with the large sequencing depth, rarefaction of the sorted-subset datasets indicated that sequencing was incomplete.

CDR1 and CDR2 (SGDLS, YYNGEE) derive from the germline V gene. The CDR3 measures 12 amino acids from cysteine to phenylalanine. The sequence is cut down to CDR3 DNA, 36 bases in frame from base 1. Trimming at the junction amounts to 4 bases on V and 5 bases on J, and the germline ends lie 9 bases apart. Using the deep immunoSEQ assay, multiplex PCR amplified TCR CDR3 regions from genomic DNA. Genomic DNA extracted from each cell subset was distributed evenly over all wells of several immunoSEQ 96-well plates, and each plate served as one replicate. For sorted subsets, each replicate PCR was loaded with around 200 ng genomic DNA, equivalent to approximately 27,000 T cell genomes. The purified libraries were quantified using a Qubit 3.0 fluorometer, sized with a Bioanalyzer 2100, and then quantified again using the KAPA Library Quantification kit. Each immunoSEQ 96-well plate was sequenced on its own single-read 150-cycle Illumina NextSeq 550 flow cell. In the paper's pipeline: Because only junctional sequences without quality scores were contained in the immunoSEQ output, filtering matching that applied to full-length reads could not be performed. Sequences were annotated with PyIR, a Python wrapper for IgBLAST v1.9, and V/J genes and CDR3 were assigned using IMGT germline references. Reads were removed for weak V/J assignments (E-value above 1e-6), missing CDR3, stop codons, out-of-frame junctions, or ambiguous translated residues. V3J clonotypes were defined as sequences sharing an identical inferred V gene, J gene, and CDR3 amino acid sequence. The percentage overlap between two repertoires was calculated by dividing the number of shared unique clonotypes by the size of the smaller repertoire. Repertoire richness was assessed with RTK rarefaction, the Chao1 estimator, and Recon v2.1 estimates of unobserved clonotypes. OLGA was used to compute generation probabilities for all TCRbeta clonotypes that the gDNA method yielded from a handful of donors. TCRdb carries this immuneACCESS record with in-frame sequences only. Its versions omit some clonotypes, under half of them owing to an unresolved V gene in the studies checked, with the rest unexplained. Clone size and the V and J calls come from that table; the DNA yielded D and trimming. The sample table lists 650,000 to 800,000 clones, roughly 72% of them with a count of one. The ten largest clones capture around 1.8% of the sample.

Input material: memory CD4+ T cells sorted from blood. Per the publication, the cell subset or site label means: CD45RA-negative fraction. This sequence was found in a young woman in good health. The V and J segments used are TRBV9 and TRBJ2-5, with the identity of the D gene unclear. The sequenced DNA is TGTGCCAGCAGCTCTTATGGGGAGACCCAGTACTTC. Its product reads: CASSSYGETQYF.